The 8 T cell receptor beta chains reported below all come from one sample, sequenced in a study of T cell responses to AZD1222 COVID-19 vaccine. Produced via immunoSEQ multiplex PCR; TCRdb's table is partial and in-frame only. The profile covers tens of thousands of clones, with nearly 85% appearing a single time and around 52% taken by the ten largest. Specimen: peripheral blood, collected on day 0 of AZD1222 vaccination. Receptors were obtained from an adult in good health.

The chain links TRBV2 to TRBJ2-5, with no clear D. V lost 3 bases and J 4 bases, leaving 6 bases between the germline ends. Germline V gene sequence: CDR1 SNHLY, CDR2 FYNNEI. The CDR3 sequence is 12 residues long. CDR3 loop: CASSDYGETQYF. The CDR3 DNA sequence: TGTGCCAGCAGTGATTACGGAGAGACCCAGTACTTC.

For this clone: Sequence at one end of the junction differs from germline and may be a read error. V is TRBV4-3 and J is TRBJ1-6, with TRBD1 matching over 7 bases. Germline lookup yields CDR1 LGHNA and CDR2 YSLEER. This CDR3 is built from 17 residues. The CDR3 region has the DNA TGCACCAGCAGCCAACGACAACCGACAGGGCAGGGATCACCCCTCCACTTT. Its translation: CTSSQRQPTGQGSPLHF.

The count of this clone is one. The V and J genes are TRBV2 and TRBJ1-2; D unresolved. CDR3 length: 14 residues. Germline assignment: CDR1 SNHLY and CDR2 FYNNEI. The V gene lost 7 bases and the J gene lost 5 bases, with 17 bases spanning the gap. The CDR3: CASKSQQGGYGYTF. The CDR3 coding sequence is TGTGCCAGCAAGTCCCAACAAGGCGGGTATGGCTACACCTTC.

This clone has only a few counts. This sequence joins TRBV6-5 and TRBJ2-3; D remains ambiguous. The V end lost 6 bases, the J end lost 2 bases, and 15 bases lay between the germline ends. The germline V gene encodes CDR1 MNHEY and CDR2 SVGAGI. The CDR3 is 15 amino acids. The CDR3: CASSTDETYTDTQYF. CDR3 in DNA: TGTGCCAGCAGCACTGACGAGACCTACACAGATACGCAGTATTTT.

J is TRBJ1-3 and V is TRBV19; 8 bases line up with TRBD1. After removal of 6 bases from V and 4 bases from J, the junction contained 5 bases not matched to a gene. Germline V CDR1 and CDR2: LNHDA, SQIVND (reference sequence). The CDR3 totals 14 residues. CDR3 sequence: CASSDRDRGNTIYF. In DNA, the CDR3 is TGTGCCAGTAGCGACCGGGACAGGGGAAACACCATATATTTT.

V gene TRBV3-1 (or the pseudogene TRBV3-2) combines with J gene TRBJ2-7; D unclear. Germline CDR1 is LGHDT and CDR2 is YNNKEL (reference sequence). Trimming removed 7 bases from V and 2 bases from J, with 12 bases in between. The CDR3 is 13 residues long. CDR3 in DNA: TGTGCCAGCACCGCAAACCCTCCCTACGAGCAGTACTTC. Its protein is CASTANPPYEQYF.

The chain joins TRBV19 to TRBJ1-4; D remains unclear. The CDR3 consists of 15 residues. The V gene's germline CDR1 is LNHDA and CDR2 SQIVND (reference sequence). Trimming pared 0 bases from V and 8 bases from J, leaving 13 bases between. As DNA, the CDR3 is TGTGCCAGTAGTATAGAAGGTCGGACCTCGGAAAAACTGTTTTTT. Protein product: CASSIEGRTSEKLFF.

A few counts support this clone. The rearrangement joins TRBV4-3 to TRBJ1-6, with D unresolved. The CDR3 covers 12 residues. Germline values: CDR1 LGHNA, CDR2 YSLEER. The germline V and J ends were trimmed by 4 bases and 9 bases, with 7 bases remaining between them. CDR3 in DNA: TGCGCCAGCAGCCTTAAGGGTTCACCCCTCCACTTT. It specifies CASSLKGSPLHF.